A single sample is the source of the 25 T cell receptor beta chains below, sequenced in a study of CD8 T cells in ankylosing spondylitis (dated by TCRdb to 2016 to 2017). Paper-wide results and their limitations: A TCR beta motif of 7 or 8 highly homologous amino acid variants appeared characteristic of blood from ankylosing spondylitis patients.

The library was prepared using 5' RACE. TCRdb lists the instrument as Illumina HiSeq 2500. TCRdb's own reprocessing of the public reads used fastp at Q25 and MiXCR and kept productive beta chains. Every entry covers one CDR3 protein and lists the most common genes and DNA from its rows. Within this sample are 700,000 to 850,000 distinct CDR3 sequences, with 10% to 15% of them counted one time only. The top ten constitute less than 0.65% of the sample. Which antigens these TCRs recognize remains unknown. The sequenced material came from blood, either unsorted or a sorted T cell fraction (not recorded which). Receptors originate from a male donor with ankylosing spondylitis.

The rearrangement uses TRBV18 and TRBJ1-1, with D possibly being TRBD1 (5 bases). V lost 0 bases, J lost 6 bases, and 14 bases lay in between. The CDR3 covers 15 residues. Looked up from germline, CDR1 is KGHSH and CDR2 is LQKENI. The CDR3 DNA follows: TGTGCCAGCTCACCACCTTCGACAGTTCAGGCTGAAGCTTTCTTT. Protein: CASSPPSTVQAEAFF. The variable domain in full, completed from reference TRBV18 and TRBJ1-1, reads NAGVMQNPRHLVRRRGQEARLRCSPMKGHSHVYWYRQLPEEGLKFMVYLQKENIIDESGMPKERFSAEFPKEGPSILRIQQVVRGDSAAYFCASSPPSTVQAEAFFGQGTRLTVV.

The sample holds a few counts of this clonotype. The gene calls are TRBV20-1 and TRBJ2-7; 10 bases map to TRBD2. CDR1 and CDR2 from the germline V gene are DFQATT and SNEGSKA (reference sequence). V lost 0 bases to trimming and J lost 3 bases; unmatched junction nucleotides: 8. This CDR3 comprises 16 residues. CDR3 loop: CSAREVAGGPLYEQYF. The CDR3 DNA reads as TGCAGTGCTAGAGAGGTAGCGGGAGGCCCCCTCTACGAGCAGTACTTC.

This clonotype showed up many times. The chain is built from TRBV6-5 and TRBJ2-1, with 10 bases fitting TRBD2. J gave up 9 bases and V 0 bases, and 2 bases lay outside the gene matches. This CDR3 has 14 amino acids. The germline V gene encodes CDR1 MNHEY and CDR2 SVGAGI. The chain's CDR3 is CASSYSGTSVEQFF. CDR3 DNA sequence: TGTGCCAGCAGTTACTCCGGGACTAGCGTTGAGCAGTTCTTC.

This clonotype was counted at least ten times. This chain joins TRBV29-1 and TRBJ2-3, with 8 bases matching TRBD2. This CDR3 contains 11 residues. The V and J ends lost 8 bases and 6 bases, in that order; junction bases with no gene match: 4. From germline, CDR1 is SQVTM and CDR2 ANQGSEA. CDR3 sequence reads: CSCGTRDTQYF. The CDR3 nucleotides read TGCAGCTGTGGGACTAGGGATACGCAGTATTTT.

This clonotype turned up a few times. Here the CDR3 DNA reads TGCAGTACAGTACCGTTTGGCGGGCGGACCTCCTACGAGCAGTACTTC. Protein: CSTVPFGGRTSYEQYF. The chain is built from TRBV20-1 and TRBJ2-7; maybe TRBD2 (5 bases). V was cut by 8 bases and J by 0 bases, with 23 bases left in between. Looked up from germline, CDR1 is DFQATT and CDR2 is SNEGSKA (reference sequence). There are 16 residues in the CDR3.

The gene calls are TRBV30 and TRBJ1-2; TRBD1 aligns across 7 bases. The J segment lost 8 bases and the V segment lost 0 bases, leaving 12 bases of the junction unmatched. This CDR3 has 15 residues. Germline loops: CDR1 GTSNPN, CDR2 SVGIG (reference sequence). In DNA form, the CDR3 reads TGTGCCTGGAGTGTATCTGGACAGGTTTCAAGCGGCTACACCTTC. This translates into CAWSVSGQVSSGYTF.

The V call is TRBV19, the J call TRBJ1-1; D remains unclear. V lost 7 bases and J 0 bases, leaving 3 bases between the germline ends. Germline-derived CDR1 and CDR2 are LNHDA and SQIVND (reference sequence). The CDR3 totals 11 residues. CDR3 in amino acids: CASTVNTEAFF. Here the CDR3 DNA reads TGTGCCAGTACCGTGAACACTGAAGCTTTCTTT.

This clonotype was counted between two and nine times. The V call is TRBV12-3 or TRBV12-4, the J call TRBJ1-1, with D possibly being TRBD1 (6 bases). The CDR3 runs to 12 residues. V gave up 4 bases and J gave up 4 bases, with 7 bases separating them. CDR3 loop: CASSWGATEAFF. CDR3 coding DNA: TGTGCCAGCAGTTGGGGGGCCACTGAAGCTTTCTTT.

The table lists this clonotype with a few counts. The V and J genes are TRBV6-2 or TRBV6-3 and TRBJ2-1; a weak D match, TRBD1 (6 bases). With 5 bases removed from V and 6 bases from J, the gap between germline ends came to 8 bases. CDR1 MNHEY and CDR2 SVGEGT come from the germline V gene. This CDR3 has 12 amino acids. The CDR3 region is CASSNRVNEQFF. Written as DNA, the CDR3 is TGTGCCAGCAGTAACAGGGTCAATGAGCAGTTCTTC.

This clonotype was seen more than once but under ten times. As DNA, the CDR3 is TGTGCCAGCAGTTTCTACACCCAGGGATACACTGAAGCTTTCTTT. The encoded protein is CASSFYTQGYTEAFF. The rearrangement links TRBV3-1 to TRBJ1-1; the D gene is possibly TRBD1 (5 bases). This CDR3 contains 15 residues. V dropped 6 bases and J dropped 3 bases, with 17 bases sitting between them. Germline-derived CDR1 and CDR2 are LGHDT and YNNKEL (reference sequence).

The table lists this clonotype with a few counts. The chain joins TRBV5-6 to TRBJ2-3; no clear D. V gave up 2 bases and J gave up 11 bases, with 9 bases separating them. Germline V lookup: CDR1 SGHDT, CDR2 YYEEEE. The CDR3 is made up of 11 amino acids. The CDR3 DNA is TGTGCCAGCAGCTTTCAAACTCGGCAGTATTTT. This gives the protein CASSFQTRQYF.

The V call is TRBV9, the J call TRBJ2-1; D gene uncertain. V was pared by 1 base and J by 0 bases, with 8 bases between. Germline CDR1 reads SGDLS; CDR2 reads YYNGEE. The CDR3 is made up of 15 amino acids. The DNA for the CDR3 is TGTGCCAGCAGCGTACAGGCGGACTCCTACAATGAGCAGTTCTTC. Residues: CASSVQADSYNEQFF. The whole variable domain, remainder taken from reference TRBV9 and TRBJ2-1, is DSGVTQTPKHLITATGQRVTLRCSPRSGDLSVYWYQQSLDQGLQFLIQYYNGEERAKGNILERFSAQQFPDLHSELNLSSLELGDSALYFCASSVQADSYNEQFFGPGTRLTVL.

This clonotype was observed many times. The J gene is TRBJ2-1, the V gene TRBV29-1; no clear D gene. CDR3 length: 15 residues. CDR1 and CDR2 from the germline V gene are SQVTM and ANQGSEA. Trimming removed 4 bases at V and 0 bases at J, with 13 bases between. The chain's CDR3 is CSVVGTKSSYNEQFF. The CDR3 bases are TGCAGCGTTGTGGGAACAAAGAGCTCCTACAATGAGCAGTTCTTC.

This clonotype was found a few times. The rearrangement uses TRBV20-1 and TRBJ2-3; D may correspond to TRBD1 or TRBD2 (5 bases each). The ends were cut back, 3 bases at V and 12 bases at J, with 19 bases in the middle. The CDR3 is 13 residues long. The germline V gene encodes CDR1 DFQATT and CDR2 SNEGSKA (reference sequence). For the CDR3, the DNA is TGCAGTGCTAGTTCTACAGCTGGGGGAGCACAGTATTTT. Translation: CSASSTAGGAQYF.

This clonotype was recorded a few times. This chain uses TRBV5-1 with TRBJ2-1; tentative D call: TRBD1 (6 bases). Trimming left V 5 bases short and J 9 bases short, with 12 bases between. The CDR3 consists of 12 residues. In germline, CDR1 is SGHRS, CDR2 YFSETQ. CDR3 in DNA: TGCGCCAGCAGTAGGGGGTACGGTGAGCAGTTCTTC. This codes for CASSRGYGEQFF. Complete variable domain (other parts from reference TRBV5-1 and TRBJ2-1): KAGVTQTPRYLIKTRGQQVTLSCSPISGHRSVSWYQQTPGQGLQFLFEYFSETQRNKGNFPGRFSGRQFSNSRSEMNVSTLELGDSALYLCASSRGYGEQFFGPGTRLTVL.

This clonotype was observed a few times. The chain employs TRBV29-1 and TRBJ2-7; 10 bases agree with TRBD1. Trimming cost V 6 bases and J 5 bases; bases outside gene matches: 10. CDR3 size: 14 residues. Germline values: CDR1 SQVTM, CDR2 ANQGSEA. In nucleotides, the CDR3 is TGCAGCGTGCCTAACCGGGACAGGGGTGACGAGCAGTACTTC. Its translation is CSVPNRDRGDEQYF.

This clonotype was observed a handful of times. This chain joins TRBV7-2 and TRBJ2-7; 8 nucleotides line up with TRBD1. V gave up 1 base and J gave up 6 bases; unmatched junction bases: 2. Germline assignment: CDR1 SGHTA and CDR2 FQGNSA. The CDR3 has 13 amino acids. CDR3 protein: CASSLDGTGEQYF. The CDR3 bases are TGTGCCAGCAGCTTAGACGGGACAGGCGAGCAGTACTTC.

This clonotype has just a few counts. This chain connects TRBV12-3 or TRBV12-4 to TRBJ2-2; 8 nucleotides align to TRBD1. The CDR3 length is 14 residues. The V segment lost 6 bases and the J segment 5 bases; nucleotides outside the gene matches: 5. The DNA for the CDR3 is TGTGCCAGCAGGGACAGGGATCGAACCGGGGAGCTGTTTTTT. Residues: CASRDRDRTGELFF.

This clonotype was seen many times. This rearrangement joins TRBV5-1 to TRBJ2-3, with 8 bases aligning to TRBD2. V trimming: 3 bases; J trimming: 4 bases; junction bases outside the gene matches: 7. The CDR3 has 15 amino acids. Germline V gene data show CDR1 as SGHRS and CDR2 as YFSETQ. The CDR3 DNA sequence: TGCGCCAGCAGCTCCGGGAGGGCGGATTCAGATACGCAGTATTTT. This encodes CASSSGRADSDTQYF.

This chain connects TRBV20-1 to TRBJ1-1; D is possibly TRBD1 (6 bases). The germline CDR1 and CDR2 sequences are DFQATT and SNEGSKA (reference sequence). The V and J ends lost 4 bases and 1 base respectively, with 7 bases between them. The CDR3 runs to 12 residues. The CDR3, as DNA: TGCAGTGCTAAACAGGGGAACACTGAAGCTTTCTTT. Its translation: CSAKQGNTEAFF.

The J gene is TRBJ2-3, the V gene TRBV12-3 or TRBV12-4; 13 bases agree with TRBD2. Trimming removed 5 bases from V and 5 bases from J; junction bases left unmatched: 4. The CDR3 loop spans 15 amino acids. This chain's CDR3 is CASSRTSGSRDTQYF. CDR3 DNA sequence: TGTGCCAGCAGTCGGACTAGCGGGAGTCGAGATACGCAGTATTTT.

This clonotype was counted a few times. V gene TRBV9 combines with J gene TRBJ1-2; D is ambiguous. Per the germline V gene, CDR1 is SGDLS and CDR2 is YYNGEE. The CDR3 totals 14 residues. Trimming took off 4 bases at V and 1 base at J, with 11 bases between the two ends. The chain's CDR3 is CASSPQRVNYGYTF. DNA for the CDR3: TGTGCCAGCAGCCCCCAGAGAGTTAACTATGGCTACACCTTC.

This clonotype occurred many times. This chain connects TRBV7-2 to TRBJ2-1, with TRBD1 matching 9 bases. The J segment lost 9 bases and the V segment lost 3 bases, leaving 9 bases of the junction unmatched. CDR1 and CDR2 (germline): SGHTA, FQGNSA. This CDR3 spans 15 amino acids. The chain's CDR3 is CASSFSGTGRSEQFF. CDR3 sequence (DNA): TGTGCCAGCAGCTTCTCCGGGACAGGGAGGAGTGAGCAGTTCTTC.

This clonotype has more than one count but fewer than ten. This sequence joins TRBV10-3 and TRBJ1-2; D is unresolved. CDR1 is ENHRY and CDR2 is SYGVKD in the germline V gene. With 5 bases removed from V and 6 bases from J, the gap between germline ends came to 22 bases. The CDR3 sequence is 16 residues long. CDR3 bases: TGTGCCATCAGTCGAGAGTTAGGCCCCCGAGAGAATGGCTACACCTTC. Residues: CAISRELGPRENGYTF.

This clonotype was seen only a few times. J is TRBJ2-7 and V is TRBV28; 13 bases map to TRBD2. The junction had 10 bases not matched to a gene; V was cut back by 7 bases and J by 7 bases. CDR1 and CDR2 from the germline V gene are MDHEN and SYDVKM. The length of the CDR3 is 15 residues. In DNA form, the CDR3 reads TGTGCCAGCACTTTCACTAGCGGGAGGGTGGGGGAGCAGTACTTC. This translates into CASTFTSGRVGEQYF.